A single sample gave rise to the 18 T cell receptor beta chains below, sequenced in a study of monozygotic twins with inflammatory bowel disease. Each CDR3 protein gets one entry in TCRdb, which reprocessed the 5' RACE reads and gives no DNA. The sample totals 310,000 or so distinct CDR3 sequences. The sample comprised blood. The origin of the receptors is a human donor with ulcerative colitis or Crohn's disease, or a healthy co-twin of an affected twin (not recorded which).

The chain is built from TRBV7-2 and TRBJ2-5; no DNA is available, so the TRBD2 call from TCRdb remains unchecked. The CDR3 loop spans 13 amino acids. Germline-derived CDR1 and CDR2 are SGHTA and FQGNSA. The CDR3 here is CASSNWEVETQYF.

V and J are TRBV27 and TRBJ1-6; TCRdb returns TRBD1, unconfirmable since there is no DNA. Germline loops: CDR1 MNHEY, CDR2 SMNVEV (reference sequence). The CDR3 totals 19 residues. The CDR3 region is CASSLKAGTGGAKISPLHF.

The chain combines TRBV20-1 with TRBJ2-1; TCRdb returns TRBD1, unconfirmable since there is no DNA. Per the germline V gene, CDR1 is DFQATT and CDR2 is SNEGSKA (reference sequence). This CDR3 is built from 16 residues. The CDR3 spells CSASRVGERSYNEQFF.

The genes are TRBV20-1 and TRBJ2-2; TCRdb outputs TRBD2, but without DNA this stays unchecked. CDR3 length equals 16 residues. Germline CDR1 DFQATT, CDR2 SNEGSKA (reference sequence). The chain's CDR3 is CSARVAGGPNTGELFF.

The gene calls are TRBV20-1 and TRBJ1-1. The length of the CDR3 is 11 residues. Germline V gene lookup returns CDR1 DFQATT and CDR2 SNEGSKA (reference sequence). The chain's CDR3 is CSARDDTEAFF.

CDR3 in amino acids: CASSSLGLIGEGTDTQYF. The chain joins TRBV27 to TRBJ2-3; the TCRdb call, TRBD1, lacks DNA for checking. Germline V CDR1 and CDR2: MNHEY, SMNVEV (reference sequence). The CDR3 is 18 residues long.

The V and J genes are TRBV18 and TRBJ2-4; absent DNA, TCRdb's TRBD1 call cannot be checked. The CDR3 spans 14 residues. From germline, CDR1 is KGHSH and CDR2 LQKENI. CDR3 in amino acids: CASSPDRGRNIQYF.

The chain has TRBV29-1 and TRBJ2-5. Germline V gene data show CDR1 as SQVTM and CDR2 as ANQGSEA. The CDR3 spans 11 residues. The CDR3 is CSVVEQETQYF.

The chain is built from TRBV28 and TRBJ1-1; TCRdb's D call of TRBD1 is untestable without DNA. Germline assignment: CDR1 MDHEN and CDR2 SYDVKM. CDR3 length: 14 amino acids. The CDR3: CASSLTPQGTEAFF.

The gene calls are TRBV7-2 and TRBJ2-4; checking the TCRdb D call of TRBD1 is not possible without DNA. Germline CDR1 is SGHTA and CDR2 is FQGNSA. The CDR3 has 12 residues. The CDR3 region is CASSTGANIQYF.

Here the CDR3 reads CASSLQAVPFHEQYF. This rearrangement joins TRBV6-1 to TRBJ2-7; the D call of TRBD2 rests on TCRdb alone, since no DNA is present to check it. The CDR3 totals 15 residues. CDR1 is MNHNS, CDR2 SASEGT, per germline.

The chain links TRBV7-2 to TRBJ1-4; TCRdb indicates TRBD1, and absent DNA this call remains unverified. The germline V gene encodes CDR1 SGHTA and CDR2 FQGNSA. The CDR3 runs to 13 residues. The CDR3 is CASRPGPNEKLFF.

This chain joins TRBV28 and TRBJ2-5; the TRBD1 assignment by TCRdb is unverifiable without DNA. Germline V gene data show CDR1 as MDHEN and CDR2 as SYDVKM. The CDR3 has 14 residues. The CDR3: CASSLRGLQETQYF.

CDR3 amino acids: CSAEGQGSYEQYF. V usage is TRBV29-1 and J usage is TRBJ2-7; TCRdb outputs TRBD1, but without DNA this stays unchecked. This CDR3 is built from 13 residues. Germline CDR1 is SQVTM and CDR2 is ANQGSEA.

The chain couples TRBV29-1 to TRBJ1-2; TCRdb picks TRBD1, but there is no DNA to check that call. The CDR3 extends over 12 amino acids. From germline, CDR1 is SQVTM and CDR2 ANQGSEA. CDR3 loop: CSVEQGLRGYTF.

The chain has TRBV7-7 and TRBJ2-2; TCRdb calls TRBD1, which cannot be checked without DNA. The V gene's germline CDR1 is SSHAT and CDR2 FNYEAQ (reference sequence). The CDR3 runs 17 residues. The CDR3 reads CASSPRSGTGNTGELFF. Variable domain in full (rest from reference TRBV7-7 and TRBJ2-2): GAGVSQSPRYKVTKRGQDVTLRCDPISSHATLYWYQQALGQGPEFLTYFNYEAQPDKSGLPSDRFSAERPEGSISTLTIQRTEQRDSAMYRCASSPRSGTGNTGELFFGEGSRLTVL.

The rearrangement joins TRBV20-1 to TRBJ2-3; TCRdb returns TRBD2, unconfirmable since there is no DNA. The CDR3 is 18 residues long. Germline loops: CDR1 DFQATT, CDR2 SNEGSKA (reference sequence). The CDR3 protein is CSARATLGLAGVTDTQYF.

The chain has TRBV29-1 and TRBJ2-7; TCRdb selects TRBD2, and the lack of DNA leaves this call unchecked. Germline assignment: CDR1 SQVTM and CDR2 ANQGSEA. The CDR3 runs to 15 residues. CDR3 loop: CSVEPAGTSGYEQYF.